The next 21 T cell receptor beta chains were all read from a single sample in a study of identical twins. A single record per CDR3 protein comes from TCRdb applying MiXCR to the 5' RACE reads. The data hold around 690,000 distinct CDR3 sequences, with approximately 21% observed a single time. The same specimen was also included in a second study, on T cells expressing NK-cell markers.

The source material was PBMCs. The receptor source for this set is a young woman in good health.

This clonotype was observed a handful of times. The chain recombines TRBV27 with TRBJ2-1, with D possibly TRBD2 on 5 matching bases. This CDR3 contains 16 residues. Trimming removed 1 base from V and 2 bases from J, with 12 bases in between. Germline CDR1 MNHEY, CDR2 SMNVEV (reference sequence). The CDR3 region has the DNA TGTGCCAGCAGTTTATTCTCAGGAGGAACCTACAATGAGCAGTTCTTC. Amino acid sequence: CASSLFSGGTYNEQFF.

The chain employs TRBV20-1 and TRBJ1-5; D not resolved. The germline V gene encodes CDR1 DFQATT and CDR2 SNEGSKA (reference sequence). V was trimmed by 6 bases and J by 1 base, leaving 10 bases between them. The CDR3 runs to 13 residues. As DNA, the CDR3 is TGCAGTGCCAAAACTGGGAGCAATCAGCCCCAGCATTTT. As protein: CSAKTGSNQPQHF.

The chain employs TRBV5-1 and TRBJ2-3; possibly TRBD2 for D (6 bases). Germline loops: CDR1 SGHRS, CDR2 YFSETQ. V lost 4 bases and J lost 0, with 12 bases in between. This CDR3 comprises 15 residues. The CDR3 loop is CASSALAFSTDTQYF. Written as DNA, the CDR3 is TGCGCCAGCAGCGCACTAGCTTTTAGCACAGATACGCAGTATTTT.

This clonotype was seen a handful of times. The V call is TRBV29-1, the J call TRBJ2-2; D is unresolved. Per the germline V gene, CDR1 is SQVTM and CDR2 is ANQGSEA. V was pared by 5 bases and J by 1 base, with 11 bases between. The CDR3 is made up of 14 amino acids. The CDR3 reads CSVLLALNTGELFF. The DNA for the CDR3 is TGCAGCGTTCTTTTGGCGTTGAACACCGGGGAGCTGTTTTTT.

The chain recombines TRBV3-1 with TRBJ2-4; 7 nucleotides line up with TRBD2. There are 15 residues in the CDR3. Unmatched junction bases numbered 9, after V lost 5 bases and J lost 5 bases. Germline V lookup: CDR1 LGHDT, CDR2 YNNKEL (reference sequence). The CDR3 loop reads CASSFLREWENIQYF. The CDR3 coding sequence is TGTGCCAGCAGCTTCTTGCGGGAGTGGGAAAACATTCAGTACTTC.

CDR3 sequence: CASSVGGPLNTGELFF. CDR3 DNA: TGTGCCAGCAGCGTAGGGGGACCACTTAACACCGGGGAGCTGTTTTTT. The chain employs TRBV9 and TRBJ2-2, with D perhaps TRBD1 or TRBD2 (5 bases each). Trimming left V 0 bases short and J 2 bases short, with 11 bases between. The CDR3 covers 16 residues. Germline loops: CDR1 SGDLS, CDR2 YYNGEE.

This clonotype was counted a few times. The chain carries TRBV4-3 and TRBJ2-1, with unresolved D. This CDR3 has 14 residues. Germline V gene data show CDR1 as LGHNA and CDR2 as YSLEER. The V and J ends lost 3 bases and 2 bases respectively, with 8 bases between them. CDR3 sequence reads: CASSQRSPYNEQFF. As DNA, the CDR3 is TGCGCCAGCAGCCAGAGGTCCCCCTACAATGAGCAGTTCTTC.

The chain has TRBV2 and TRBJ2-5, with 8 positions matching TRBD1. The CDR3 runs 13 residues. Losses at the gene ends were 9 bases for V and 5 bases for J; bases not matched to a gene: 8. In germline, CDR1 is SNHLY, CDR2 FYNNEI. The DNA for the CDR3 is TGTGCCAGTAGGACAGGGTTTATCGAGACCCAGTACTTC. This sequence encodes CASRTGFIETQYF.

V usage is TRBV3-1 and J usage is TRBJ1-1; a possible D gene is TRBD1 (6 bases). Germline V gene sequence: CDR1 LGHDT, CDR2 YNNKEL (reference sequence). This CDR3 spans 15 amino acids. V lost 3 bases, J lost 1 base, and 12 bases lay in between. In DNA form, the CDR3 reads TGTGCCAGCAGCCAGGATTCCAGGGGGAACACTGAAGCTTTCTTT. It encodes CASSQDSRGNTEAFF.

This chain connects TRBV7-9 to TRBJ1-2; D call uncertain. Germline CDR1 is SEHNR and CDR2 is FQNEAQ (reference sequence). V was clipped by 5 bases and J by 5 bases, with 15 bases between them. The CDR3 sequence is 14 residues long. CDR3 DNA: TGTGCCAGCAGCGCTTCGCACGGTTCGTATGGCTACACCTTC. The encoded protein is CASSASHGSYGYTF.

This clonotype has a handful of counts. V usage is TRBV5-6 and J usage is TRBJ2-5; 8 bases fit TRBD2. CDR1 and CDR2 (germline): SGHDT, YYEEEE. There are 14 residues in the CDR3. V was clipped by 6 bases and J by 3 bases; unmatched bases: 7. As DNA, the CDR3 is TGTGCCAGCACCCTCGGGGGGGTGAAAGAGACCCAGTACTTC. This sequence encodes CASTLGGVKETQYF. The variable domain in full, completed from reference TRBV5-6 and TRBJ2-5, reads DAGVTQSPTHLIKTRGQQVTLRCSPKSGHDTVSWYQQALGQGPQFIFQYYEEEERQRGNFPDRFSGHQFPNYSSELNVNALLLGDSALYLCASTLGGVKETQYFGPGTRLLVL.

The chain carries TRBV7-2 and TRBJ2-1; D is undetermined. The CDR3 loop spans 15 amino acids. The germline gives CDR1 SGHTA, CDR2 FQGNSA. The V gene lost 0 bases and the J gene lost 1 base, with 7 bases spanning the gap. In nucleotides, the CDR3 is TGTGCCAGCAGCTTAGCGAGTCCGTCCTACAATGAGCAGTTCTTC. Translating gives CASSLASPSYNEQFF.

This clonotype has at least ten counts. This chain connects TRBV5-1 to TRBJ2-1; weak D call: TRBD1 (6 bases). The ends were cut back, 0 bases at V and 9 bases at J, with 19 bases in the middle. The CDR3 is 16 residues long. In germline, CDR1 is SGHRS, CDR2 YFSETQ. CDR3 nucleotide sequence: TGCGCCAGCAGCTTGGACCTTGGACAGAATCGGGGTGAGCAGTTCTTC. This codes for CASSLDLGQNRGEQFF.

There are a few counts of this clonotype. J is TRBJ2-7 and V is TRBV10-3; a possible D gene is TRBD2 (6 bases). The V gene lost 4 bases and the J gene lost 6 bases, with 19 bases spanning the gap. The CDR3 extends over 15 amino acids. Germline V gene lookup returns CDR1 ENHRY and CDR2 SYGVKD. For the CDR3, the DNA is TGTGCCATCAGTGGAGGGACTCCTTATATTAGCGAGCAGTACTTC. This translates into CAISGGTPYISEQYF.

The V call is TRBV5-1, the J call TRBJ2-7; the match to TRBD2 covers 10 bases. Germline V CDR1 and CDR2: SGHRS, YFSETQ. The CDR3 extends over 21 amino acids. Trimming removed 4 bases from V and 4 bases from J; junction bases left unmatched: 26. CDR3 residues: CASSPVRHLGTSVTGGYEQYF. The CDR3 bases are TGCGCCAGCAGCCCCGTCCGCCACCTCGGGACTAGCGTTACCGGTGGGTACGAGCAGTACTTC. Based on the CDR3 plus reference TRBV5-1 and TRBJ2-7, the full variable domain is KAGVTQTPRYLIKTRGQQVTLSCSPISGHRSVSWYQQTPGQGLQFLFEYFSETQRNKGNFPGRFSGRQFSNSRSEMNVSTLELGDSALYLCASSPVRHLGTSVTGGYEQYFGPGTRLTVT.

This clonotype was detected many times. The genes are TRBV5-1 and TRBJ2-7, with unresolved D. Germline values: CDR1 SGHRS, CDR2 YFSETQ. The CDR3 is made up of 16 amino acids. The ends were cut back, 0 bases at V and 3 bases at J, with 16 bases in the middle. CDR3 sequence (DNA): TGCGCCAGCAGCTTGGGGGGTGAGAAAATCAACTACGAGCAGTACTTC. It is translated as CASSLGGEKINYEQYF.

J is TRBJ2-5 and V is TRBV11-2, with D perhaps matching TRBD1 (7 bases). V was shortened by 4 bases and J by 6 bases, with 15 bases between the two germline ends. Germline CDR1 and CDR2: SGHAT and FQNNGV. CDR3 length: 14 residues. Written as DNA, the CDR3 is TGTGCCAGCAGCTCGGTACAGGGGAGGCAGACCCAGTACTTC. This translates into CASSSVQGRQTQYF.

In this sample, this clonotype turned up a few times. The CDR3 region is CSARTPQAETQYF. CDR3 bases: TGCAGTGCCCGGACGCCTCAAGCGGAGACCCAGTACTTC. The chain links TRBV20-1 to TRBJ2-5; D is unresolved. The CDR3 runs 13 residues. Trimming cost V 6 bases and J 5 bases, with 16 bases left between them. Germline V gene sequence: CDR1 DFQATT, CDR2 SNEGSKA (reference sequence).

This clonotype was seen only a few times. CDR3 sequence: CSARGEREDTSTDTQYF. The CDR3, as DNA: TGCAGTGCTAGGGGGGAACGGGAGGACACTAGCACAGATACGCAGTATTTT. V usage is TRBV20-1 and J usage is TRBJ2-3; 7 nucleotides match TRBD2. The CDR3 totals 17 residues. Germline V gene lookup returns CDR1 DFQATT and CDR2 SNEGSKA (reference sequence). The J segment lost 0 bases and the V segment lost 3 bases, leaving 12 bases of the junction unmatched.

This clonotype has a handful of counts. The chain links TRBV25-1 to TRBJ2-4; 7 nucleotides match TRBD2. The CDR3 is 13 amino acids. The germline V gene has CDR1 MGHDK and CDR2 SYGVNS. Trimming cost V 1 base and J 6 bases; bases outside gene matches: 0. The CDR3 bases are TGTGCCAGCAGTGAATCGGGGGGAAACATTCAGTACTTC. This codes for CASSESGGNIQYF.

The V call is TRBV7-3, the J call TRBJ2-2; no firm D call. CDR1 and CDR2 (germline): SGHTA, FQGTGA. Trimming cost V 3 bases and J 6 bases, with 8 bases left between them. The CDR3 has 13 residues. The CDR3 sequence is CASSFSPAGELFF. Written as DNA, the CDR3 is TGTGCCAGCAGCTTTAGCCCCGCCGGGGAGCTGTTTTTT.